Following are 13 T cell receptor beta chains from one sample sequenced in a study of molecular identifiers for immune sequencing clone quantification. A single record per CDR3 protein comes from TCRdb applying MiXCR to the PCR reads. The data show over 55,000 distinct CDR3 sequences, 17% seen once. The sequenced material came from naive CD8+ T cells from blood, with Jurkat cell RNA spiked in. The subset here: FACS-sorted CD8+CD4-CCR7+CD45RA+ naive T cells. All receptors derive from a human donor in good health. Some libraries in this study had Jurkat cell RNA spiked in.

The CDR3 reads CAGLGANHGYTF. CDR3 nucleotide sequence: TGTGCCGGCTTGGGGGCGAACCATGGCTACACCTTC. The V gene is TRBV12-3 or TRBV12-4, the J gene TRBJ1-2; the D gene is possibly TRBD1 (6 bases). V shed 11 bases and J shed 6 bases, with 16 bases lying between them. CDR3 length: 12 amino acids.

The table lists this clonotype with many counts. J is TRBJ2-3 and V is TRBV4-3; a possible D gene is TRBD2 (6 bases). This CDR3 has 16 residues. The V and J ends lost 0 bases and 2 bases respectively, with 12 bases between them. CDR1 and CDR2 from the germline V gene are LGHNA and YSLEER. For the CDR3, the DNA is TGCGCCAGCAGCCAAGACGGACTAACCTACACAGATACGCAGTATTTT. Translated, it gives CASSQDGLTYTDTQYF.

The rearrangement joins TRBV20-1 to TRBJ2-3; D is unresolved. Germline CDR1 reads DFQATT; CDR2 reads SNEGSKA (reference sequence). Trimming took 6 bases from V and 3 from J, leaving 22 bases between them. The CDR3 extends over 16 amino acids. The CDR3: CSANPPYKNPTDTQYF. For the CDR3, the DNA is TGCAGTGCAAACCCCCCTTACAAAAATCCGACAGATACGCAGTATTTT.

J is TRBJ2-1 and V is TRBV29-1; 8 nucleotides match TRBD2. CDR1 SQVTM and CDR2 ANQGSEA come from the germline V gene. CDR3 size: 14 residues. V shed 2 bases and J 3 bases; nucleotides not matched to a gene: 3. This chain's CDR3 is CSVENGRVYNEQFF. The CDR3 DNA reads as TGCAGCGTTGAAAACGGGAGGGTCTACAATGAGCAGTTCTTC.

This clonotype was observed a handful of times. A clone one base away is much larger, so this may be a read error. The V and J genes are TRBV29-1 and TRBJ1-1; no reliable D call. This CDR3 is 15 amino acids long. The germline V gene has CDR1 SQVTM and CDR2 ANQGSEA. CDR3 sequence: CSVERIGGSHTEALF. The CDR3 region has the DNA TGCAGCGTTGAAAGGATTGGCGGTTCGCACACTGAAGCTCTCTTT.

There are many counts of this clonotype. The CDR3 reads CASSYWREGDTDTQYF. In DNA form, the CDR3 reads TGTGCCAGCAGTTACTGGCGGGAGGGAGACACAGATACGCAGTATTTT. The chain is built from TRBV6-2 or TRBV6-3 and TRBJ2-3, with 9 bases fitting TRBD2. Germline V gives CDR1 MNHEY, CDR2 SVGEGT. V gave up 1 base and J gave up 2 bases; unmatched junction bases: 4. The CDR3 spans 16 residues.

This clonotype came up many times. The chain couples TRBV19 to TRBJ2-3; 8 positions match TRBD2. V was clipped by 6 bases and J by 2 bases; unmatched bases: 13. Germline V CDR1 and CDR2: LNHDA, SQIVND (reference sequence). The CDR3 runs 17 residues. CDR3 coding DNA: TGTGCCAGTAGCCCATTTATAGCGGGATGGGACACAGATACGCAGTATTTT. This encodes CASSPFIAGWDTDTQYF.

This clonotype came up many times. The chain employs TRBV13 and TRBJ2-3, with 12 bases aligning to TRBD2. The J segment lost 3 bases and the V segment lost 4 bases, leaving 5 bases of the junction unmatched. The germline V gene has CDR1 PRHDT and CDR2 FYEKMQ (reference sequence). This CDR3 comprises 16 residues. CDR3 bases: TGTGCCAGCAGCTACCGACTAGCGGGAGAGACAGATACGCAGTATTTT. Protein product: CASSYRLAGETDTQYF.

The chain combines TRBV4-3 with TRBJ2-2, with a possible D match to TRBD1 (6 bases). Germline V gives CDR1 LGHNA, CDR2 YSLEER. V dropped 5 bases and J dropped 5 bases, with 12 bases sitting between them. This CDR3 has 14 residues. CDR3 nucleotide sequence: TGCGCCAGCAGCAAGAAGGACAGAACCGGGGAGCTGTTTTTT. Its translation is CASSKKDRTGELFF.

This clonotype was recorded many times. V usage is TRBV7-9 and J usage is TRBJ2-3; D is undetermined. The germline V and J ends were trimmed by 6 bases and 3 bases, with 16 bases remaining between them. CDR3 size: 15 residues. Germline V gene lookup returns CDR1 SEHNR and CDR2 FQNEAQ (reference sequence). Here the CDR3 reads CASSLVYRQTDTQYF. As DNA, the CDR3 is TGTGCCAGCAGTCTCGTCTATAGGCAGACAGATACGCAGTATTTT.

This clonotype came up many times. The chain has TRBV5-4 and TRBJ2-3; 7 bases are a match to TRBD1. Per the germline V gene, CDR1 is SGHNT and CDR2 is YYREEE (reference sequence). The CDR3 loop spans 16 amino acids. Losses at the gene ends were 1 base for V and 4 bases for J; bases not matched to a gene: 9. CDR3 protein: CASSLRTGWASDTQYF. CDR3 in DNA: TGTGCCAGCAGCTTGAGGACAGGATGGGCTTCAGATACGCAGTATTTT.

This clonotype was seen many times. The chain joins TRBV7-9 to TRBJ2-3, with 7 bases fitting TRBD2. Germline CDR1 is SEHNR and CDR2 is FQNEAQ (reference sequence). This CDR3 has 15 residues. V gave up 2 bases and J gave up 4 bases; unmatched junction bases: 6. The CDR3 loop is CASSLRGSAADTQYF. The DNA for the CDR3 is TGTGCCAGCAGCTTACGCGGGAGCGCGGCAGATACGCAGTATTTT.

This clonotype was recorded at least ten times. The chain carries TRBV30 and TRBJ2-1; TRBD2 matches 11 bases. This CDR3 region has 14 residues. Germline V gene sequence: CDR1 GTSNPN, CDR2 SVGIG (reference sequence). Unmatched junction bases numbered 3, after V lost 0 bases and J lost 8 bases. The CDR3 loop is CAWSVLAGVYEQFF. The CDR3 DNA reads as TGTGCCTGGAGTGTACTAGCGGGAGTTTATGAGCAGTTCTTC.